These 30 T cell receptor beta chains originate from one sample sequenced in a study of shared T cell receptors in the human thymus. TCRdb's table, derived via immunoSEQ multiplex PCR, lists solely in-frame clones and lacks some. This table holds some 720,000 clones, roughly 90% found once. The same data also contributed to another study, on human thymus T cells.

The sequenced sample consisted of thymocytes. The receptors stem from a boy under two years old with a congenital heart defect.

The J gene is TRBJ2-7, the V gene TRBV7-2; D is perhaps TRBD1 (6 bases). The CDR3 is made up of 13 amino acids. CDR1 is SGHTA and CDR2 is FQGNSA in the germline V gene. V was clipped by 3 bases and J by 7 bases, with 13 bases between them. The DNA of the CDR3 is TGTGCCAGCAGCTTCGCGGACAGTCGGGAGCAGTACTTC. Translation gives CASSFADSREQYF.

The chain carries TRBV28 and TRBJ1-1; no clear D gene. The CDR3 sequence is 13 residues long. V was shortened by 5 bases and J by 7 bases, with 14 bases between the two germline ends. CDR1 MDHEN and CDR2 SYDVKM come from the germline V gene. CDR3 bases: TGTGCCAGCAGTCCCCCGAGAAATTGTGAAGCTTTCTTT. Protein sequence: CASSPPRNCEAFF.

The chain combines TRBV4-2 with TRBJ2-5; 15 bases align to TRBD2. Looked up from germline, CDR1 is LGHNA and CDR2 is YNFKEQ. This CDR3 has 16 residues. V lost 3 bases to trimming and J lost 5 bases; unmatched junction nucleotides: 4. CDR3 loop: CASSQGTSGRQETQYF. CDR3 coding DNA: TGTGCCAGCAGCCAGGGGACTAGCGGGAGGCAGGAGACCCAGTACTTC.

The chain has TRBV2 and TRBJ2-7; 9 nucleotides align to TRBD1. The germline V gene has CDR1 SNHLY and CDR2 FYNNEI. This CDR3 region has 14 residues. The V and J ends lost 6 bases and 3 bases, in that order; junction bases with no gene match: 6. As DNA, the CDR3 is TGTGCCAGCAGAGACGGGACAGGGTACTACGAGCAGTACTTC. Protein product: CASRDGTGYYEQYF.

This clone was recorded once. The V and J genes are TRBV5-1 and TRBJ2-7; 7 bases are shared with TRBD2. From germline, CDR1 is SGHRS and CDR2 YFSETQ. This CDR3 has 16 amino acids. J gave up 0 bases and V 7 bases, and 13 bases lay outside the gene matches. The CDR3 loop is CASRRLEGGLSYEQYF. The CDR3, as DNA: TGCGCCAGCCGCCGTCTTGAGGGAGGGCTCTCCTACGAGCAGTACTTC.

V and J are TRBV4-3 and TRBJ2-2, with 8 bases aligning to TRBD1. This CDR3 comprises 16 residues. Trimming at V came to 3 bases and at J to 4 bases, leaving 7 bases not matched to a gene. Looked up from germline, CDR1 is LGHNA and CDR2 is YSLEER. CDR3 in amino acids: CASSHPGGVSTGELFF. DNA for the CDR3: TGCGCCAGCAGCCACCCAGGGGGCGTTAGCACCGGGGAGCTGTTTTTT.

The V and J genes are TRBV14 and TRBJ1-1; 7 positions match TRBD1. The length of the CDR3 is 18 residues. Germline CDR1 reads SGHDN; CDR2 reads FVKESK. V was clipped by 6 bases and J by 0 bases; unmatched bases: 16. This CDR3 reads CASRHNSDRDPMNTEAFF. The CDR3 region has the DNA TGTGCCAGCAGGCACAACTCCGACAGGGACCCCATGAACACTGAAGCTTTCTTT. Based on the CDR3 plus reference TRBV14 and TRBJ1-1, the full variable domain is EAGVTQFPSHSVIEKGQTVTLRCDPISGHDNLYWYRRVMGKEIKFLLHFVKESKQDESGMPNNRFLAERTGGTYSTLKVQPAELEDSGVYFCASRHNSDRDPMNTEAFFGQGTRLTVV.

V and J are TRBV28 and TRBJ2-7; TRBD2 is a possible D gene (9 bases). CDR3 size: 20 residues. Germline CDR1 reads MDHEN; CDR2 reads SYDVKM. V dropped 1 base and J dropped 3 bases, with 28 bases sitting between them. The CDR3 DNA reads TGTGCCAGCAGTTTATTTTCAGGGGGCAATAGCGGGAGCCGGGTCTACGAGCAGTACTTC. This gives the protein CASSLFSGGNSGSRVYEQYF. Supplemented by reference TRBV28 and TRBJ2-7, the full variable domain reads DVKVTQSSRYLVKRTGEKVFLECVQDMDHENMFWYRQDPGLGLRLIYFSYDVKMKEKGDIPEGYSVSREKKERFSLILESASTNQTSMYLCASSLFSGGNSGSRVYEQYFGPGTRLTVT.

This rearrangement joins TRBV7-9 to TRBJ2-7; 10 bases align to TRBD2. After removal of 5 bases from V and 0 bases from J, the junction contained 4 bases not matched to a gene. Germline V CDR1 and CDR2: SEHNR, FQNEAQ (reference sequence). The CDR3 length is 15 residues. DNA of the CDR3: TGTGCCAGCAGCCTTAGCGGGAGGACCTCCTACGAGCAGTACTTC. Translated, it gives CASSLSGRTSYEQYF. Full variable domain (remainder filled in from reference TRBV7-9 and TRBJ2-7): DTGVSQNPRHKITKRGQNVTFRCDPISEHNRLYWYRQTLGQGPEFLTYFQNEAQLEKSRLLSDRFSAERPKGSFSTLEIQRTEQGDSAMYLCASSLSGRTSYEQYFGPGTRLTVT.

This chain links TRBV12-5 with TRBJ1-2; TRBD1 is a possible D gene (5 bases). The CDR3 totals 14 residues. Trimming removed 1 base from V and 5 bases from J, with 11 bases in between. CDR1 is LGHNT, CDR2 FRNRAP, per germline. Here the CDR3 DNA reads TGTGCTAGTGGTTTGGGGGGCTTAGGTTATGGCTACACCTTC. Amino acids: CASGLGGLGYGYTF.

In its sample, this clone was seen a few times. CDR3 DNA: TGTGCCAGCAGTGAGTCTAGCGGGGTCGATCGTCCCTACGAGCAGTACTTC. Amino acid sequence: CASSESSGVDRPYEQYF. This chain links TRBV6-1 with TRBJ2-7; TRBD2 agrees at 9 bases. CDR3 length: 17 residues. Germline V gene data show CDR1 as MNHNS and CDR2 as SASEGT. V dropped 3 bases and J dropped 2; count of bases not matched to a gene: 11.

In DNA, the CDR3 is TGTGCCAGCAGCTTGGCCAGCGGGAATGGCGAGCAGTACTTC. Translated: CASSLASGNGEQYF. The rearrangement links TRBV5-4 to TRBJ2-7; 7 nucleotides align to TRBD2. The CDR3 runs 14 residues. Germline assignment: CDR1 SGHNT and CDR2 YYREEE (reference sequence). With 0 bases clipped from V and 6 bases from J, the junction kept 6 bases outside the gene matches.

The genes are TRBV27 and TRBJ2-7; 8 bases agree with TRBD2. The CDR3 runs to 15 residues. Germline V lookup: CDR1 MNHEY, CDR2 SMNVEV (reference sequence). V trimming: 0 bases; J trimming: 5 bases; junction bases outside the gene matches: 6. The CDR3 sequence: CASSLSWGTSDEQYF. The DNA for the CDR3 is TGTGCCAGCAGTTTATCCTGGGGGACTAGTGACGAGCAGTACTTC.

The chain joins TRBV4-1 to TRBJ1-2, with D maybe TRBD1 (5 bases). The CDR3 length is 17 residues. With 0 bases removed from V and 1 base from J, the gap between germline ends came to 15 bases. Germline values: CDR1 MGHRA, CDR2 YSYEKL. Written as DNA, the CDR3 is TGCGCCAGCAGCCAAGACATCGCGGGGCGCGTTAACTATGGCTACACCTTC. Translating it yields CASSQDIAGRVNYGYTF.

The chain carries TRBV28 and TRBJ2-5, with D uncertain. V lost 3 bases, J lost 0 bases, and 8 bases lay in between. Germline V gene data show CDR1 as MDHEN and CDR2 as SYDVKM. The CDR3 totals 14 residues. The CDR3 here is CASSFLLYQETQYF. CDR3 in DNA: TGTGCCAGCAGTTTCCTCTTGTACCAAGAGACCCAGTACTTC.

V is TRBV15 and J is TRBJ2-5; the match to TRBD2 covers 7 bases. CDR3 length: 14 amino acids. After removal of 7 bases from V and 5 bases from J, the junction contained 10 bases not matched to a gene. Germline CDR1 LNHNV, CDR2 YYDKDF (reference sequence). The CDR3 DNA is TGTGCCACCAAAGGAGTGGTGCGGGGGGAGACCCAGTACTTC. It is translated as CATKGVVRGETQYF.

The chain is built from TRBV7-9 and TRBJ2-3, with a weak D call TRBD2 (6 bases). The CDR3 is 14 amino acids. V was trimmed by 5 bases and J by 1 base, leaving 10 bases between them. Germline lookup yields CDR1 SEHNR and CDR2 FQNEAQ (reference sequence). The CDR3 reads CASSHSGRTDTQYF. For the CDR3, the DNA is TGTGCCAGCAGCCATAGCGGACGCACAGATACGCAGTATTTT.

This clone was seen a single time. V and J are TRBV4-3 and TRBJ1-5; 7 bases are shared with TRBD1. Germline lookup yields CDR1 LGHNA and CDR2 YSLEER. This CDR3 is built from 16 residues. Trimming at V came to 0 bases and at J to 1 base, leaving 3 bases not matched to a gene. CDR3 nucleotides: TGCGCCAGCAGCCAAGATCGGGACAGAAGCAATCAGCCCCAGCATTTT. Its translation: CASSQDRDRSNQPQHF.

This rearrangement joins TRBV23-1 to TRBJ1-2; 7 nucleotides agree with TRBD1. TRBV23-1 counts as an open reading frame of uncertain function. The CDR3 sequence is 13 residues long. V gave up 4 bases and J gave up 4 bases; unmatched junction bases: 3. CDR3 sequence: CASSPTGAYGYTF. The CDR3 DNA follows: TGCGCCAGCAGTCCCACAGGGGCCTATGGCTACACCTTC.

The chain recombines TRBV4-3 with TRBJ2-5, with D tentatively TRBD2 (5 bases). The CDR3 covers 15 residues. Trimming took 0 bases from V and 0 from J, leaving 8 bases between them. Germline V gene lookup returns CDR1 LGHNA and CDR2 YSLEER. CDR3 amino acids: CASSQDTRDQETQYF. CDR3 DNA sequence: TGCGCCAGCAGCCAAGACACGCGGGACCAAGAGACCCAGTACTTC.

The V and J genes are TRBV11-2 and TRBJ2-6; 10 nucleotides line up with TRBD2. This CDR3 spans 18 amino acids. V was clipped by 5 bases and J by 0 bases; unmatched bases: 7. The germline V gene encodes CDR1 SGHAT and CDR2 FQNNGV. The CDR3 DNA reads as TGTGCCAGCAGCCTCGGACTAGCGGAGACCTCTGGGGCCAACGTCCTGACTTTC. Translating gives CASSLGLAETSGANVLTF.

Remarks on this clone: Other DNA sequences in the sample encode the same CDR3. The V gene is TRBV5-1, the J gene TRBJ2-3; D perhaps matches TRBD2 (5 bases). The germline CDR1 and CDR2 sequences are SGHRS and YFSETQ. The germline V and J ends were trimmed by 0 bases and 1 base, with 9 bases remaining between them. This CDR3 is 15 amino acids long. CDR3 DNA sequence: TGCGCCAGCAGCTTGGAAGGGCGGGGCACAGATACGCAGTATTTT. Translating gives CASSLEGRGTDTQYF.

The chain employs TRBV29-1 and TRBJ2-1, with D maybe TRBD1 (6 bases). Germline V gives CDR1 SQVTM, CDR2 ANQGSEA. The length of the CDR3 is 11 residues. The CDR3 sequence is CRGAESNEQFF. In DNA form, the CDR3 reads TGCAGGGGGGCGGAAAGCAATGAGCAGTTCTTC.

The V gene is TRBV11-3, the J gene TRBJ2-7; a weak D match, TRBD2 (6 bases). CDR3 size: 15 residues. Germline values: CDR1 SGHNT, CDR2 YENEEA. Deletions cut 5 bases from V and 2 bases from J, with 16 bases between. CDR3 nucleotides: TGTGCCAGCAGCCGACTAGTTGGAGAGACCTACGAGCAGTACTTC. Protein product: CASSRLVGETYEQYF.

The chain joins TRBV6-1 to TRBJ1-4; perhaps TRBD1 as D (5 bases). The germline V gene encodes CDR1 MNHNS and CDR2 SASEGT. Trimming removed 2 bases from V and 6 bases from J, with 13 bases in between. The CDR3 contains 15 residues. The CDR3 DNA follows: TGTGCCAGCAGTGAAATGAGGGGACTGGATGAAAAACTGTTTTTT. It codes for CASSEMRGLDEKLFF.

V usage is TRBV7-9 and J usage is TRBJ2-5; 7 nucleotides match TRBD1. Per the germline V gene, CDR1 is SEHNR and CDR2 is FQNEAQ (reference sequence). The CDR3 contains 15 residues. The V gene end was trimmed by 3 bases and the J gene end by 4 bases; junction bases not matched to a gene: 8. The CDR3 nucleotides read TGTGCCAGCAGCTTGGTCCGGGACAGAGGAGAGACCCAGTACTTC. As protein: CASSLVRDRGETQYF.

The rearrangement uses TRBV18 and TRBJ2-7; D ambiguous. The CDR3 contains 13 residues. Between the trimmed V and J ends, which lost 2 bases and 5 bases, there was a span of 10 bases. Germline lookup yields CDR1 KGHSH and CDR2 LQKENI. CDR3 DNA sequence: TGTGCCAGCTCACCAAGCGTACGCGACGAGCAGTACTTC. Encoded protein: CASSPSVRDEQYF.

The CDR3 sequence is CASSRRSGEQFF. The DNA of the CDR3 is TGTGCCAGCAGCCGGAGGTCGGGTGAGCAGTTCTTC. This chain links TRBV4-2 with TRBJ2-1; weak D call: TRBD2 (5 bases). CDR1 and CDR2 (germline): LGHNA, YNFKEQ. The CDR3 consists of 12 residues. With 4 bases removed from V and 9 bases from J, the gap between germline ends came to 10 bases.

J is TRBJ2-1 and V is TRBV5-6; TRBD2 aligns across 11 bases. The length of the CDR3 is 15 residues. The V segment lost 2 bases and the J segment 7 bases; nucleotides outside the gene matches: 5. The V gene's germline CDR1 is SGHDT and CDR2 YYEEEE. The CDR3 DNA reads TGTGCCAGCAGCTTAAGACTAGCGGGAAGGAATGAGCAGTTCTTC. It specifies CASSLRLAGRNEQFF. The full variable domain, completed using reference TRBV5-6 and TRBJ2-1, is DAGVTQSPTHLIKTRGQQVTLRCSPKSGHDTVSWYQQALGQGPQFIFQYYEEEERQRGNFPDRFSGHQFPNYSSELNVNALLLGDSALYLCASSLRLAGRNEQFFGPGTRLTVL.

This chain's CDR3 is CASSSQGSGQPQHF. The CDR3 DNA is TGTGCCAGCAGCTCACAGGGGAGTGGACAGCCCCAGCATTTT. This sequence joins TRBV5-6 and TRBJ1-5; 7 nucleotides match TRBD1. V was clipped by 3 bases and J by 7 bases; unmatched bases: 7. Germline CDR1 SGHDT, CDR2 YYEEEE. The CDR3 consists of 14 residues.